Included here is one TCR beta chain sequence, with context. In its sample, this clone was seen a few times. The specificity of this receptor is unknown. Base qualities were left out, and no much larger clone turns up one base away. TCRbeta CDR3 regions were amplified from genomic DNA by means of the immunoSEQ Assay, a bias-controlled multiplex PCR. The source study handled its data this way. Within the assay, amplification of reference gene primers was used to estimate how many nucleated cells each sample contained. Sequence reads were collapsed and filtered to measure the absolute abundance of every unique TCRbeta CDR3 rearrangement. For each sample, productive Simpson clonality was calculated by taking the square root of Simpson's diversity index across productive rearrangements. Entries here come from immuneACCESS through TCRdb and include only in-frame sequences with V and J called. Some clones fail to appear in such tables; in the studies checked, an unresolved V gene covers under half of the shortfall, and the cause of the remainder is unknown. That table is the source of V, J and clone size, and D and trimming were worked out from the DNA. The sample has about 290,000 clones on record, over 80% of them singletons. The ten largest account for 4.1% of the sample.

The source of the sample is a study of blood T cell repertoires in COVID-19 (TCRdb year 2020). Describing the broader study: Samples from collaborators originated in the United States, Italy and Spain and spanned both the acute and convalescent phases of COVID-19. The material from the prospective study consisted of cDNA or gDNA derived from T cells, B-cell-depleted T cells, or PBMCs. Deeply sampled blood TCRbeta repertoires from subjects exposed to, actively infected with, or recovered from COVID-19 were included in the dataset. The repertoires were released in a freely available public database meant as a resource for research on the immune response to SARS-CoV-2. The samples were drawn from two sources: the first 160 participants of the ongoing ImmuneRACE study, and over 950 subjects contributed by 6 global collaborators. Sample metadata almost always included a de-identified subject ID, COVID-19 status, age in years and sex. Where available, HLA class I and class II types were taken from metadata supplied by the sample provider and were not determined by assay-based typing. Study-wide conclusions, independent of this receptor: Clinical and demographic metadata were provided uncurated, with the amount varying by source and participant.

Whole blood was collected in K2EDTA tubes by collaborating institutions according to the institutions' own protocols. For TCRbeta analysis, collaborator samples were shipped as frozen whole blood, as isolated PBMCs, or as DNA extracted from either sample type. Reading from cysteine to phenylalanine, the CDR3 counts 14 amino acids. Kept here is only the CDR3 DNA, which spans 42 bases and is read in frame from base 1. Trimming takes 10 bases from V and 6 bases from J, and the germline ends sit 19 bases apart. CDR1 MGHDK and CDR2 SYGVNS were looked up in the germline V gene. This clonotype was sampled from a woman in her 50s with active or convalescent COVID-19. The sequenced material came from peripheral blood. The rearranged segments are TRBV25-1 and TRBJ1-5; a tentative D match to TRBD1 spans 6 bases. The CDR3 loop reads CATKGAGDFQPQHF. The bases read TGTGCCACCAAAGGGGCAGGGGATTTTCAGCCCCAGCATTTT.